This T cell receptor (beta chain) was identified in a study of T cell repertoires in cytomegalovirus infection. Turning to the study itself: Selection of CMV epitopes for the study included recently identified HLA-C-restricted and well-studied HLA-B-restricted ones. Matching HLA type and CMV infection were both indicated by public TCR beta signatures. The study, taken as a whole, reports: Ex vivo responses were dominated by HLA-C-restricted CMV-specific TCR beta clonotypes. CMV carriers having the relevant HLA were flagged by cumulative public TCR beta family frequency.

TCRdb re-analysed the reads in MiXCR, keeping a single row per CDR3 protein. The profile shows approximately 50,000 distinct CDR3 sequences, roughly a fifth of them singletons. Germline V CDR1 and CDR2: SGHTA, FQGNSA. CDR3 size: 14 residues. Deletions cut 0 bases from V and 1 base from J, with 5 bases between. At least ten counts were recorded for this clonotype. Its target is unknown. The specimen comprised CD8+ T cells from cultured PBMCs, sampled from culture after CMV antigen stimulation. This TCR derives from a human donor in good health (CMV status not recorded). Some clones in this sample may be carry-over from other donors' samples. The chain is built from TRBV7-2 and TRBJ2-3; no firm D call. Here the CDR3 reads CASSLAHGTDTQYF. CDR3 nucleotide sequence: TGTGCCAGCAGCTTAGCCCATGGCACAGATACGCAGTATTTT.